Detailed here is one T cell receptor (beta chain). Its antigen is currently unknown. Some clones are missing from TCRdb's copy, which holds only in-frame ones; the method was immunoSEQ multiplex PCR. This table has about 1.1 million clones, around 82% appearing once. The sample is drawn from a study of shared clonotypes between healthy human individuals. Study-level findings and limits: Despite large depth, rarefaction showed incomplete sorted-subset sequencing. Expectations were that clonotype sharing among donors would be affected by sequencing depth.

The sequencing sample was made of memory CD4+ T cells from PBMCs. Subset: CD45RA-negative fraction. This receptor was obtained from a man aged 18 to 29 in good health. Some clones in this sample may be carry-over from other donors' samples.

The DNA of the CDR3 is TGTGCCAGCAGCGTAGCGCCAGCGGGAGATAATGAGCAGTTCTTC. Translating it yields CASSVAPAGDNEQFF. The chain couples TRBV9 to TRBJ2-1; 8 bases agree with TRBD2. This CDR3 comprises 15 residues. CDR1 is SGDLS, CDR2 YYNGEE, per germline. Trimming took 0 bases from V and 7 from J; bases not matched to a gene: 6.